The rows below give T cell receptor beta chains drawn from one sample of a study of blood T cell repertoires in COVID-19. Some clones are missing from TCRdb's copy, which holds only in-frame ones; the method was immunoSEQ multiplex PCR. Of about 350,000 clones in the sample, roughly nine tenths are singletons; the top ten hold 3% to 4%. Material: peripheral blood. These receptors were taken from an older woman with COVID-19, enrolled during active disease. Each CDR3 is given with its conserved first and last residue. The D gene is left open where the match is weak. Size tells how often a clone was seen (once, few, many) or the class of an expanded clone, and some rows leave it out.

size,J,D,V,CDR3,DNA
NA,TRBJ1-3,TRBD1,TRBV19,CASSHTGTGTRHSGNTIYF,TGTGCCAGTAGCCACACCGGGACAGGGACCCGACACTCTGGAAACACCATATATTTT
NA,TRBJ1-4,NA,TRBV18,CASSPGGNEKLFF,TGTGCCAGCTCACCAGGAGGCAATGAAAAACTGTTTTTT
NA,TRBJ2-5,TRBD2,TRBV5-1,CASKRTGTSQETQYF,TGCGCCAGCAAACGGACCGGGACTAGTCAAGAGACCCAGTACTTC
NA,TRBJ1-2,NA,TRBV30,CAWHQDAGYTF,TGTGCCTGGCACCAGGATGCCGGCTACACCTTC
NA,TRBJ1-2,TRBD1,TRBV3-1/TRBV3-2,CASSQLTGGSGYTF,TGTGCCAGCAGCCAACTCACAGGGGGCAGTGGCTACACCTTC
NA,TRBJ2-7,TRBD2,TRBV28,CASRNRLAGGLEQYF,TGTGCCAGCAGGAACCGACTAGCGGGGGGACTCGAGCAGTACTTC
NA,TRBJ1-2,TRBD1,TRBV4-1,CASSVYTGTGNYGYTF,TGCGCCAGCAGCGTCTACACCGGGACAGGCAACTATGGCTACACCTTC
NA,TRBJ1-4,NA,TRBV14,CASSQVDSLGLFF,TGTGCCAGCAGCCAAGTCGACTCGCTAGGACTGTTTTTT
NA,TRBJ1-3,TRBD1,TRBV10-2,CASSRGGASGNTIYF,TGCGCCAGCAGTCGAGGGGGCGCGTCGGGAAACACCATATATTTT
NA,TRBJ2-7,TRBD2,TRBV27,CASSWEGSGEQYF,TGTGCCAGCAGTTGGGAGGGAAGCGGCGAGCAGTACTTC
NA,TRBJ2-2,NA,TRBV3-1/TRBV3-2,CASSQDSAGGSGELFF,TGTGCCAGCAGCCAAGATTCCGCAGGGGGGAGCGGGGAGCTGTTTTTT
NA,TRBJ1-1,NA,TRBV27,CASSLGGNTEAFF,TGTGCCAGCAGTTTAGGCGGGAACACTGAAGCTTTCTTT
NA,TRBJ2-7,NA,TRBV6-5,CASRAQGRTYEQYF,TGTGCCAGCAGGGCCCAGGGGCGAACCTACGAGCAGTACTTC
NA,TRBJ2-3,TRBD1,TRBV15,CATSSGTGTGVQDTQYF,TGTGCCACCAGCAGCGGGACCGGGACAGGCGTCCAGGATACGCAGTATTTT
NA,TRBJ1-2,TRBD1,TRBV11-2,CASSPRTGNYGYTF,TGTGCCAGCAGCCCTAGGACAGGGAACTATGGCTACACCTTC
NA,TRBJ1-2,TRBD1,TRBV6-5,CASIKDRGPLYGYTF,TGTGCCAGCATTAAGGACAGGGGGCCCTTATATGGCTACACCTTC
NA,TRBJ2-3,NA,TRBV6-5,CASRHSYTDTQYF,TGTGCCAGCAGGCACAGCTACACAGATACGCAGTATTTT
NA,TRBJ1-5,TRBD1,TRBV27,CAIGQGGQPQHF,TGTGCCATCGGACAGGGCGGTCAGCCCCAGCATTTT
NA,TRBJ2-1,NA,TRBV7-3,CASSLQGLSYNEQFF,TGTGCCAGCAGCCTACAGGGCCTCTCCTACAATGAGCAGTTCTTC
NA,TRBJ2-2,NA,TRBV7-2,CASSYLNTGELFF,TGTGCCAGCAGCTATCTAAACACCGGGGAGCTGTTTTTT
few,TRBJ1-1,TRBD1,TRBV7-9,CASSLVYRGTGDTEAFF,TGTGCCAGCAGCTTGGTTTACAGGGGCACGGGCGACACTGAAGCTTTCTTT
NA,TRBJ2-5,NA,TRBV18,CASSPPAGGETQYF,TGTGCCAGCTCACCACCCGCAGGGGGGGAGACCCAGTACTTC
NA,TRBJ1-6,TRBD1,TRBV7-3,CASSSGTGSPLHF,TGTGCCAGCAGCTCGGGGACAGGCTCACCCCTCCACTTT
NA,TRBJ1-3,NA,TRBV27,CASSPISGNTIYF,TGTGCCAGCAGTCCCATCTCTGGAAACACCATATATTTT
once,TRBJ2-2,NA,TRBV12-5,CASGPGRGGAGELFF,TGTGCTAGTGGACCCGGCCGGGGAGGAGCCGGGGAGCTGTTTTTT
NA,TRBJ2-1,TRBD2,TRBV28,CASSSGTSGGAGEFF,TGTGCCAGCAGTTCCGGGACTAGCGGGGGGGCCGGGGAGTTCTTC
NA,TRBJ2-7,TRBD2,TRBV27,CASSLGPGRAYEQYF,TGTGCCAGCAGTTTAGGGCCGGGGAGGGCCTACGAGCAGTACTTC
once,TRBJ2-1,TRBD1,TRBV5-1,CASSLEGTGRYNEQFF,TGCGCCAGCAGCTTGGAAGGGACAGGCAGGTACAATGAGCAGTTCTTC
NA,TRBJ1-5,NA,TRBV10-3,CAISADSQPQHF,TGTGCCATCAGCGCGGATAGTCAGCCCCAGCATTTT
NA,TRBJ2-3,NA,TRBV4-2,CASSPLGSTDTQYF,TGTGCCAGCAGCCCACTCGGGAGCACAGATACGCAGTATTTT
NA,TRBJ1-2,NA,TRBV18,CASSLDQGHFYGYTF,TGTGCCAGCTCACTTGACCAGGGGCATTTTTATGGCTACACCTTC
NA,TRBJ2-3,TRBD1,TRBV4-2,CASSQERWDRKYF,TGTGCCAGCAGCCAAGAAAGATGGGACAGGAAATATTTT
NA,TRBJ2-7,TRBD2,TRBV3-1/TRBV3-2,CASSKLAGASSYEQYF,TGTGCCAGCAGTAAGTTAGCGGGGGCCTCCTCCTACGAGCAGTACTTC
NA,TRBJ1-1,TRBD1,TRBV5-3,CARSLRDRGRTEAFF,TGTGCCAGAAGCTTAAGGGACAGGGGGCGCACTGAAGCTTTCTTT
NA,TRBJ2-2,TRBD1,TRBV30,CAWSEQGAGELFF,TGTGCCTGGAGCGAACAGGGGGCCGGGGAGCTGTTTTTT
NA,TRBJ1-2,NA,TRBV7-9,CASSLLTDIYGYTF,TGTGCCAGCAGCTTATTGACAGATATCTATGGCTACACCTTC
NA,TRBJ1-6,TRBD1,TRBV19,CASSMETGIYNSPLHF,TGTGCCAGTAGTATGGAGACAGGGATATATAATTCACCCCTCCACTTT
NA,TRBJ2-3,TRBD2,TRBV30,CAWSLAGVSGYTQYF,TGTGCCTGGAGCTTAGCGGGGGTTTCAGGTTATACGCAGTATTTT
NA,TRBJ2-3,NA,TRBV5-6,CASSFGRVTDTQYF,TGTGCCAGCAGCTTCGGCAGGGTGACAGATACGCAGTATTTT
NA,TRBJ2-2,TRBD1,TRBV5-4,CASSRGQGINTGELFF,TGTGCCAGCAGCCGGGGACAGGGGATCAACACCGGGGAGCTGTTTTTT
NA,TRBJ1-1,NA,TRBV29-1,CSVVRLNTEAFF,TGCAGCGTTGTGAGATTAAACACTGAAGCTTTCTTT
few,TRBJ2-7,TRBD1,TRBV19,CASRHRRTGTGEGEQYF,TGTGCCAGTAGACATAGACGCACCGGGACAGGAGAGGGCGAGCAGTACTTC
NA,TRBJ2-1,NA,TRBV2,CASAGNEQFF,TGTGCCAGCGCAGGGAATGAGCAGTTCTTC
NA,TRBJ2-5,NA,TRBV27,CASSLRGQETQYF,TGTGCCAGCAGTTTAAGGGGCCAAGAGACCCAGTACTTC
NA,TRBJ1-1,TRBD1,TRBV10-3,CAISEGDSPTF,TGTGCCATCAGTGAAGGGGACAGCCCCACCTTT
NA,TRBJ1-4,TRBD1,TRBV5-8,CASSLRGQGATNEKLFF,TGTGCCAGCAGCTTGAGGGGACAGGGGGCAACTAATGAAAAACTGTTTTTT